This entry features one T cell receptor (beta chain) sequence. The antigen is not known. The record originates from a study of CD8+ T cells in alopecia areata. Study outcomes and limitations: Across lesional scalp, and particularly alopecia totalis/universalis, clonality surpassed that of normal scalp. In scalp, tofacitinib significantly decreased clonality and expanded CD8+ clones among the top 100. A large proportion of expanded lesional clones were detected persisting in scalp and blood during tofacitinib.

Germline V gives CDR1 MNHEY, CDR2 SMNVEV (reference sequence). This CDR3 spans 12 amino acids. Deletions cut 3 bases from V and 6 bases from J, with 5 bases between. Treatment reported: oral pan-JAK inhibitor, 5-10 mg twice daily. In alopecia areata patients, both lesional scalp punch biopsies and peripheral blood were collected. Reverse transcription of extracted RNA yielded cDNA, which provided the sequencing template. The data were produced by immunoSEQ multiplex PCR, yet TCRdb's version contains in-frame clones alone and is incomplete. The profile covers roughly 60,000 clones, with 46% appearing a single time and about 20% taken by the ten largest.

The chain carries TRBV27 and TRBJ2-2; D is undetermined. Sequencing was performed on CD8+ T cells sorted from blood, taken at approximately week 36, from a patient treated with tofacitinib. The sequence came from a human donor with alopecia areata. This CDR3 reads CASSFTAGELFF. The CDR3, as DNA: TGTGCCAGCAGTTTCACAGCCGGGGAGCTGTTTTTT.